Below, 4 T cell receptor beta chains from the same sample are listed, as sequenced in a study of blood T cells in healthy people across ages. Through a sample-barcoded 5' primer and a J-beta primer mix, a second PCR was run for roughly 6 to 12 cycles. TCRdb recomputed calls from the 5' RACE reads with MiXCR, one row per CDR3 protein. This repertoire shows approximately 670,000 distinct CDR3 sequences, approximately 40% found once; its top ten account for 25% to 35%. Sequencing was done on a sample of blood. Source of these receptors: a man older than 75 in good health.

This clonotype occurred once. This is likely a read error, given that the CDR3 carries no conserved phenylalanine or tryptophan at its end. This chain connects TRBV20-1 to TRBJ1-4, with D hard to call. This CDR3 is built from 13 residues. CDR1 is DFQATT, CDR2 SNEGSKA, per germline (reference sequence). Trimming took 8 bases from V and 0 from J, leaving 10 bases between them. CDR3 in amino acids: CSSQIATNEKLFS. CDR3 DNA sequence: TGCAGTTCTCAAATTGCAACTAATGAAAAACTGTTTTCT.

Worth noting for this clonotype: A read error may be the cause here, since a much bigger clone is one base away. The CDR3 DNA sequence: TGCGCCAGCGGCCAAGTTGGGCTAGCGGGGGGTAATGAGCAGTTCTTC. This gives the protein CASGQVGLAGGNEQFF. The rearrangement links TRBV4-3 to TRBJ2-1, with TRBD2 identical over 11 bases. CDR1 and CDR2 (germline): LGHNA, YSLEER. The CDR3 totals 16 residues.

J is TRBJ2-1 and V is TRBV2; D unclear. V was pared by 6 bases and J by 0 bases, with 12 bases between. This CDR3 has 15 amino acids. Germline CDR1 SNHLY, CDR2 FYNNEI. In nucleotides, the CDR3 is TGTGCCAGCAGAGAAACAGCTAGCTCCTACAATGAGCAGTTCTTC. Its protein is CASRETASSYNEQFF.

The genes are TRBV7-2 and TRBJ1-2, with unresolved D. Looked up from germline, CDR1 is SGHTA and CDR2 is FQGNSA. Trimming stripped 2 bases from V and 4 bases from J, with 17 bases between. The CDR3 consists of 16 residues. DNA of the CDR3: TGTGCCAGCAGCTTAATTGCTGCGGGCGCAGGCTATGGCTACACCTTC. Its translation: CASSLIAAGAGYGYTF.